This T cell receptor (beta chain) was captured in a study of blood T cell repertoires in COVID-19. Per the original data handling: Amplification of reference gene primers was used by the study to estimate nucleated cell counts. The assay was immunoSEQ multiplex PCR, and TCRdb's table has in-frame clones only and misses some. That table is the source of V, J and clone size, and D and trimming were worked out from the DNA. The sample shows a few hundred thousand clones, around 88% of them seen only once. This CDR3 is built from 15 residues. The V and J ends lost 4 bases and 4 bases, in that order; junction bases with no gene match: 5. CDR1 is KGHSH, CDR2 LQKENI, per germline. The sample holds one count of this clone.

This clonotype was obtained from a woman in her 30s who had recovered from COVID-19. The sample was PBMCs or T cells enriched from blood (not recorded which). The V and J genes are TRBV18 and TRBJ2-1, with 9 bases identical to TRBD2. The CDR3 spells CASSRSGSPYNEQFF. The CDR3 nucleotides read TGTGCCAGCTCACGTAGCGGGAGTCCTTACAATGAGCAGTTCTTC.